A single sample gave rise to the 9 T cell receptor beta chains below, sequenced in a study of control samples from healthy donors and cancer patients. Clones were read by immunoSEQ multiplex PCR, and TCRdb kept only the in-frame ones, dropping some. Of over 150,000 clones detected, about 95% appear once; the ten largest clones hold about 15%. Sample: PBMCs. The origin of the receptors is a man in his 60s with colorectal cancer.

The V call is TRBV29-1, the J call TRBJ1-2; 8 bases are a match to TRBD1. Germline CDR1 reads SQVTM; CDR2 reads ANQGSEA. The CDR3 has 13 amino acids. V trimming: 7 bases; J trimming: 4 bases; junction bases outside the gene matches: 8. CDR3 in amino acids: CSAAKDRVYGYTF. The CDR3 DNA is TGCAGCGCTGCCAAGGACAGGGTCTATGGCTACACCTTC.

This rearrangement joins TRBV10-1 to TRBJ1-1; a weak D match, TRBD1 (6 bases). The V end lost 0 bases, the J end lost 4 bases, and 15 bases lay between the germline ends. Germline-derived CDR1 and CDR2 are WNHNN and SYGVQD (reference sequence). CDR3 length: 16 amino acids. CDR3 residues: CASSESSSIGGTEAFF. CDR3 sequence (DNA): TGCGCCAGCAGTGAGTCCTCGTCGATAGGGGGCACTGAAGCTTTCTTT.

V and J are TRBV5-1 and TRBJ2-3; a possible D gene is TRBD1 (6 bases). Trimming removed 4 bases from V and 3 bases from J, with 15 bases in between. The germline CDR1 and CDR2 sequences are SGHRS and YFSETQ. The CDR3 extends over 15 amino acids. In DNA form, the CDR3 reads TGCGCCAGCAGCCGCGGACAGTATCGGACAGATACGCAGTATTTT. Translated: CASSRGQYRTDTQYF.

The V and J genes are TRBV24-1 and TRBJ1-1, with unresolved D. CDR3 size: 14 residues. CDR1 KGHDR and CDR2 SFDVKD come from the germline V gene. Trimming cost V 12 bases and J 2 bases, with 18 bases left between them. Here the CDR3 DNA reads TGTGCCGACTCCTTCGGGCAAAAAAACACTGAAGCTTTCTTT. It encodes CADSFGQKNTEAFF.

The chain has TRBV9 and TRBJ2-5; 9 bases match TRBD2. The V and J ends lost 2 bases and 8 bases, in that order; junction bases with no gene match: 13. This CDR3 comprises 16 residues. From germline, CDR1 is SGDLS and CDR2 YYNGEE. The CDR3 DNA follows: TGTGCCAGCAGCGTTTTAGCGGGGGCCCTAGGGGAAACCCAGTACTTC. Encoded protein: CASSVLAGALGETQYF.

The genes are TRBV5-4 and TRBJ1-2; 9 bases fit TRBD1. From germline, CDR1 is SGHNT and CDR2 YYREEE (reference sequence). The CDR3 has 17 amino acids. The junction had 11 bases not matched to a gene; V was cut back by 4 bases and J by 1 base. The CDR3 region is CASSSTGGEGGNYGYTF. The CDR3 DNA sequence: TGTGCCAGCAGCAGCACAGGGGGCGAGGGGGGTAACTATGGCTACACCTTC.

This chain uses TRBV10-3 with TRBJ1-2; no clear D gene. V lost 0 bases and J lost 6, with 14 bases in between. CDR1 ENHRY and CDR2 SYGVKD come from the germline V gene. This CDR3 has 15 residues. CDR3 residues: CAISESPSLVDGYTF. CDR3 nucleotides: TGTGCCATCAGTGAGTCCCCCTCGTTAGTCGATGGCTACACCTTC.

This clone was counted once. This sequence joins TRBV5-1 and TRBJ1-4; 7 positions agree with TRBD1. The V gene's germline CDR1 is SGHRS and CDR2 YFSETQ. After removal of 1 base from V and 8 bases from J, the junction contained 5 bases not matched to a gene. This CDR3 is built from 14 residues. For the CDR3, the DNA is TGCGCCAGCAGCTTGAACACAGGGGAGGAAAAACTGTTTTTT. Amino acids: CASSLNTGEEKLFF.

V gene TRBV6-4 combines with J gene TRBJ2-6; D is undetermined. The CDR3 length is 13 residues. V lost 8 bases and J 4 bases, leaving 9 bases between the germline ends. Germline CDR1 is MRHNA and CDR2 is SNTAGT. For the CDR3, the DNA is TGTGCCAGCGGCCCGGGCGGGGCCAACGTCCTGACTTTC. Its translation: CASGPGGANVLTF.